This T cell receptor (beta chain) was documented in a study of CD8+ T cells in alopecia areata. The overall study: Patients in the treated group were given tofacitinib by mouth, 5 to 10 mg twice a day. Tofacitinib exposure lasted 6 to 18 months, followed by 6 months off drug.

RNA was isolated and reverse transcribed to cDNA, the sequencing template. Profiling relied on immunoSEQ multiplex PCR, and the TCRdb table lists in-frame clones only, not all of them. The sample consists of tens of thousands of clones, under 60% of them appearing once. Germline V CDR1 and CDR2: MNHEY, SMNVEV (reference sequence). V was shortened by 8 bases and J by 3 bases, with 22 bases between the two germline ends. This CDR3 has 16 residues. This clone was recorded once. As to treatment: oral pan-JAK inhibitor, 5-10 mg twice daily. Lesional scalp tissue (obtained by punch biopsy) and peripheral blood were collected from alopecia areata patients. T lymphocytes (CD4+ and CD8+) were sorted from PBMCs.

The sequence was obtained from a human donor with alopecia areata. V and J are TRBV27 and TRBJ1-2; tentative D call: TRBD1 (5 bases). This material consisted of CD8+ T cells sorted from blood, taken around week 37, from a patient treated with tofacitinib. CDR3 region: CASFGKGLEHDYGYTF. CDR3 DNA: TGTGCCAGCTTTGGGAAGGGGCTAGAGCACGACTATGGCTACACCTTC.